Below, 12 T cell receptor beta chains from the same sample are listed, as sequenced in a study of T-cell reconstitution after alpha-beta-depleted transplantation in children. Library preparation (for TCRbeta) was performed with unique molecular identifiers. TCRdb ran MiXCR on the PCR reads and lists one entry per CDR3 protein. The sample lists 150,000 to 200,000 distinct CDR3 sequences; 6.3% were seen once. Sequencing was performed on PBMCs, taken before TCRalphabeta/CD19-depleted stem cell transplant. Receptor source: a girl in the first two years of life with combined immunodeficiency, due to receive a stem cell transplant.

This clonotype was counted ten times or more. The rearrangement joins TRBV29-1 to TRBJ2-5; a weak D match, TRBD2 (6 bases). The germline V gene encodes CDR1 SQVTM and CDR2 ANQGSEA. This CDR3 has 14 amino acids. V was clipped by 6 bases and J by 7 bases, with 21 bases between them. In nucleotides, the CDR3 is TGCAGCGTCGCGTTGGAGTTAGTCGGGGGGACCCAGTACTTC. This codes for CSVALELVGGTQYF.

This clonotype has a count of ten or more. The chain uses TRBV11-1 and TRBJ2-2; 16 bases fit TRBD2. Trimming took 6 bases from V and 0 from J; bases not matched to a gene: 13. The CDR3 sequence is 21 residues long. The germline V gene encodes CDR1 SGHAT and CDR2 FQDESV (reference sequence). This chain's CDR3 is CASRANSGTSGGASNTGELFF. The CDR3 DNA reads TGTGCCAGCAGGGCTAACTCCGGGACTAGCGGGGGGGCCTCGAACACCGGGGAGCTGTTTTTT.

There are many counts of this clonotype. This chain links TRBV29-1 with TRBJ1-2; D remains ambiguous. The length of the CDR3 is 14 residues. Deletions cut 7 bases from V and 2 bases from J, with 17 bases between. CDR1 is SQVTM, CDR2 ANQGSEA, per germline. The CDR3 here is CSGLDSDSNYGYTF. The CDR3 DNA reads as TGCAGCGGGCTAGACTCGGATTCCAACTATGGCTACACCTTC.

The CDR3 loop is CASSSAIDLEGNQPQHF. In DNA, the CDR3 is TGTGCCAGCAGTTCAGCAATCGACCTAGAAGGCAATCAGCCCCAGCATTTT. The V call is TRBV6-5, the J call TRBJ1-5; D is uncertain. The V gene lost 4 bases and the J gene lost 2 bases, with 18 bases spanning the gap. CDR3 size: 17 residues. Germline CDR1 is MNHEY and CDR2 is SVGAGI.

This clonotype was detected a few times. The chain couples TRBV10-3 to TRBJ2-1; D gene unclear. Germline V gene lookup returns CDR1 ENHRY and CDR2 SYGVKD. The CDR3 covers 14 residues. Trimming removed 0 bases from V and 4 bases from J, with 7 bases in between. In DNA form, the CDR3 reads TGTGCCATCAGTGAGTCGCAGCTATACAATGAGCAGTTCTTC. Its protein product is CAISESQLYNEQFF.

This clonotype was recorded many times. The CDR3 loop is CASSYGQGGYEQYF. The CDR3 DNA reads TGTGCCAGCAGCTACGGACAGGGAGGCTACGAGCAGTACTTC. This chain joins TRBV3-1 and TRBJ2-7; 8 bases are shared with TRBD1. The CDR3 totals 14 residues. V trimming: 5 bases; J trimming: 3 bases; junction bases outside the gene matches: 6. The germline V gene encodes CDR1 LGHDT and CDR2 YNNKEL (reference sequence).

V gene TRBV28 combines with J gene TRBJ2-1; no clear D gene. CDR1 and CDR2 (germline): MDHEN, SYDVKM. V was clipped by 1 base and J by 1 base, with 5 bases between them. The CDR3 is 14 amino acids. The CDR3 DNA follows: TGTGCCAGCAGTTTATACCCTTCCTACAATGAGCAGTTCTTC. It yields the protein CASSLYPSYNEQFF.

A remark on this clonotype: With a much larger clone just one base away, this may be a read error. Lacking the conserved final phenylalanine or tryptophan, this CDR3 likely reflects a read error. The rearrangement joins TRBV15 to TRBJ1-2; no firm D call. V dropped 5 bases and J dropped 6 bases, with 10 bases sitting between them. The CDR3 runs to 12 residues. The germline V gene encodes CDR1 LNHNV and CDR2 YYDKDF (reference sequence). CDR3 residues: CATSPVDDGYTS. The CDR3 region has the DNA TGTGCCACCAGCCCTGTAGACGATGGCTACACCTCC.

This clonotype was detected ten times or more. This chain joins TRBV5-1 and TRBJ2-5, with D maybe TRBD1 (6 bases). CDR3 size: 13 residues. Germline V gene sequence: CDR1 SGHRS, CDR2 YFSETQ. V was shortened by 0 bases and J by 5 bases, with 8 bases between the two germline ends. This CDR3 is CASSLDRVETQYF. Written as DNA, the CDR3 is TGCGCCAGCAGCTTGGACAGGGTGGAGACCCAGTACTTC.

This clonotype was observed at least ten times. V usage is TRBV7-9 and J usage is TRBJ2-7, with D unclear. Germline CDR1 and CDR2: SEHNR and FQNEAQ (reference sequence). Trimming stripped 4 bases from V and 3 bases from J, with 7 bases between. The CDR3 sequence is 12 residues long. CDR3 sequence: CASSWGRYEQYF. The DNA of the CDR3 is TGTGCCAGCAGCTGGGGTCGCTACGAGCAGTACTTC.

This clonotype came up many times. This chain's CDR3 is CASSSDRSYEQYF. Here the CDR3 DNA reads TGTGCCAGCAGCTCCGACAGGAGCTACGAGCAGTACTTC. This chain joins TRBV14 and TRBJ2-7; possible D gene TRBD1, 6 bases. This CDR3 is built from 13 residues. The V and J ends lost 5 bases and 3 bases respectively, with 11 bases between them. Looked up from germline, CDR1 is SGHDN and CDR2 is FVKESK.

The table lists this clonotype with many counts. The chain has TRBV4-3 and TRBJ2-1, with 12 bases lining up with TRBD2. Germline CDR1 is LGHNA and CDR2 is YSLEER. The CDR3 spans 17 residues. V lost 5 bases, J lost 5 bases, and 10 bases stayed unmatched. This CDR3 reads CASSFLTSGSVDNEQFF. CDR3 in DNA: TGCGCCAGCAGCTTTCTGACTAGCGGGAGCGTGGACAATGAGCAGTTCTTC.